The rows below give T cell receptor beta chains drawn from one sample of a study of graft-versus-host responses after intestinal transplantation. Antigen specificity for these receptors is unknown. Measured with immunoSEQ multiplex PCR; TCRdb has only the in-frame clones, and not every one. The table shows about 100,000 clones, with roughly 90% occurring only once. Here the sequenced sample was unstimulated CD4+ T cells sorted from spleen or lymph node cells, taken before transplant. The receptors stem from a human donor who was the organ donor for an intestinal transplant. Both conserved end residues are part of each CDR3. A D gene is named only where the DNA matches it firmly. Clone size, where shown, is once, few, many, or a class for clones that have expanded.

J gene: TRBJ2-5; clone size: NA; V gene: TRBV29-1; D gene: NA; CDR3 DNA: TGCAGCGTCGCCGAGAGGGAGACCCAGTACTTC; CDR3 protein: CSVAERETQYF
J gene: TRBJ2-5; clone size: NA; V gene: TRBV6-1; D gene: TRBD2; CDR3 DNA: TGTGCCAGCAGCTTAGCGGGGGGACAAGAGACCCAGTACTTC; CDR3 protein: CASSLAGGQETQYF
J gene: TRBJ1-5; clone size: once; V gene: TRBV6-1; D gene: TRBD1; CDR3 DNA: TGTGCCAGCACCCAGGGGGCGAGTCAGCCCCAGCATTTT; CDR3 protein: CASTQGASQPQHF
J gene: TRBJ1-1; clone size: NA; V gene: TRBV30; D gene: NA; CDR3 DNA: TGTGCCTGGAGAGATAGCAGGGGCACTGAAGCTTTCTTT; CDR3 protein: CAWRDSRGTEAFF
J gene: TRBJ1-4; clone size: once; V gene: TRBV14; D gene: NA; CDR3 DNA: TGTGCCAGCAGCCTTCTAGGGACCGAAAAACTGTTTTTT; CDR3 protein: CASSLLGTEKLFF
J gene: TRBJ2-7; clone size: few; V gene: TRBV10-3; D gene: TRBD1; CDR3 DNA: TGTGCCATCAGTGAGGACAGGGGAGCCTACGAGCAGTACTTC; CDR3 protein: CAISEDRGAYEQYF
J gene: TRBJ1-1; clone size: NA; V gene: TRBV28; D gene: NA; CDR3 DNA: TGTGCCAGCAGACCCTTGAACACTGAAGCTTTCTTT; CDR3 protein: CASRPLNTEAFF
J gene: TRBJ1-6; clone size: few; V gene: TRBV5-6; D gene: NA; CDR3 DNA: TGTGCCAGCACCCAGAGGAGGTTTTCACCCCTCCACTTT; CDR3 protein: CASTQRRFSPLHF
J gene: TRBJ2-1; clone size: once; V gene: TRBV9; D gene: TRBD2; CDR3 DNA: TGTGCCAGCAGCGTAGCGGGGGGTCCGAATGGTGAGCAGTTCTTC; CDR3 protein: CASSVAGGPNGEQFF
J gene: TRBJ1-5; clone size: NA; V gene: TRBV4-2; D gene: TRBD1; CDR3 DNA: TGTGCCAGCAGCCACTACGGGACAGAGAATCAGCCCCAGCATTTT; CDR3 protein: CASSHYGTENQPQHF
J gene: TRBJ2-3; clone size: NA; V gene: TRBV7-9; D gene: NA; CDR3 DNA: TGTGCCAGCAGATCCGGGACCCCCTCAACTTCGTGGTATTTT; CDR3 protein: CASRSGTPSTSWYF
J gene: TRBJ2-3; clone size: NA; V gene: TRBV6-6; D gene: TRBD1; CDR3 DNA: TGTGCCAGCAGTCAGGGGGCCGCAGATACGCAGTATTTT; CDR3 protein: CASSQGAADTQYF
J gene: TRBJ1-2; clone size: NA; V gene: TRBV29-1; D gene: TRBD1; CDR3 DNA: TGCAGCGTTGAAGGTCCGGGACAGGTTAACTATGGCTACACCTTC; CDR3 protein: CSVEGPGQVNYGYTF
J gene: TRBJ1-2; clone size: NA; V gene: TRBV6-5; D gene: TRBD1; CDR3 DNA: TGTGCCAGCAGCCGTGGAGGGGGCAGCTATGGCTACACCTTC; CDR3 protein: CASSRGGGSYGYTF
J gene: TRBJ1-2; clone size: NA; V gene: TRBV6-1; D gene: TRBD1; CDR3 DNA: TGTGCCAGCAGACCGGGACAGGCCCTCTATGGCTACACCTTC; CDR3 protein: CASRPGQALYGYTF
J gene: TRBJ1-5; clone size: few; V gene: TRBV6-6; D gene: TRBD1; CDR3 DNA: TGTGCCAGCAGTTACGGCGGGACAGGGTCTGGTCAGCCCCAGCATTTT; CDR3 protein: CASSYGGTGSGQPQHF
J gene: TRBJ1-4; clone size: few; V gene: TRBV5-4; D gene: NA; CDR3 DNA: TGTGCCAGCAGCTACCAGGGTAATGGGAATGAAAAACTGTTTTTT; CDR3 protein: CASSYQGNGNEKLFF
J gene: TRBJ2-3; clone size: NA; V gene: TRBV11-2; D gene: NA; CDR3 DNA: TGTGCCAGCAGCTTCCGCGGGGCTAGCACAGATACGCAGTATTTT; CDR3 protein: CASSFRGASTDTQYF
J gene: TRBJ1-5; clone size: NA; V gene: TRBV30; D gene: NA; CDR3 DNA: TGTGCCTGGAGTGTAACTGGGGTTAGGCAGCCCCAGCATTTT; CDR3 protein: CAWSVTGVRQPQHF
J gene: TRBJ1-5; clone size: NA; V gene: TRBV28; D gene: TRBD1; CDR3 DNA: TGTGCCAGCAGTTTTTGGGACAGGGGGCAAGAGAGTCGTCAGCCCCAGCATTTT; CDR3 protein: CASSFWDRGQESRQPQHF
J gene: TRBJ1-4; clone size: NA; V gene: TRBV2; D gene: TRBD1; CDR3 DNA: TGTGCCAGCAGGGGGGCCCCGGGACAGAGCCTGTTTTTT; CDR3 protein: CASRGAPGQSLFF
J gene: TRBJ1-4; clone size: NA; V gene: TRBV10-3; D gene: NA; CDR3 DNA: TGTGCCATCACCAGGGGCGCTAATGAAAAACTGTTTTTT; CDR3 protein: CAITRGANEKLFF
J gene: TRBJ1-2; clone size: once; V gene: TRBV10-3; D gene: TRBD1; CDR3 DNA: TGTGCCATCAGTGGGACAGGGGACTATGGCTACACCTTC; CDR3 protein: CAISGTGDYGYTF
J gene: TRBJ2-7; clone size: NA; V gene: TRBV5-1; D gene: NA; CDR3 DNA: TGCGCCAGCAGCACCCGACAGGTTAGCTCCTACGAGCAGTACTTC; CDR3 protein: CASSTRQVSSYEQYF
J gene: TRBJ1-5; clone size: NA; V gene: TRBV30; D gene: NA; CDR3 DNA: TGTGCCTGGAGCGGGCCAGGGCGGAATCAGCCCCAGCATTTT; CDR3 protein: CAWSGPGRNQPQHF